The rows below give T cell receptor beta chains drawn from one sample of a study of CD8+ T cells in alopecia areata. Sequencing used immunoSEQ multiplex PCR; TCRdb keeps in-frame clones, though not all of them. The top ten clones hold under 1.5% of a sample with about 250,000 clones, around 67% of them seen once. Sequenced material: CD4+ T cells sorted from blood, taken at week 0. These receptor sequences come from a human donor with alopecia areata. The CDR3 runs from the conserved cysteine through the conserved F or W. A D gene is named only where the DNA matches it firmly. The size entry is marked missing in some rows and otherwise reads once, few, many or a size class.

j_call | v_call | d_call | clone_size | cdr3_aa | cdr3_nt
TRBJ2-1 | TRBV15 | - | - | CATSREGEEFF | TGTGCCACCAGCAGAGAAGGCGAGGAGTTCTTC
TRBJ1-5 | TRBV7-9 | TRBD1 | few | CASSYSGTGSFQPQHF | TGTGCCAGCAGTTATTCCGGGACAGGGAGTTTTCAGCCCCAGCATTTT
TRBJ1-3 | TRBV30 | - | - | CAWSEQGNTIYF | TGTGCCTGGAGTGAGCAAGGAAACACCATATATTTT
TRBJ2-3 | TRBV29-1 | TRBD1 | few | CSAAGTGSRTQYF | TGCAGCGCTGCCGGGACAGGGAGCAGGACGCAGTATTTT
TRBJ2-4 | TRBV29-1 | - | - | CSAGGPDIQYF | TGCAGCGCTGGGGGCCCGGACATTCAGTACTTC
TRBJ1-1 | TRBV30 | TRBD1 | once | CAWSSPGTVMIPAFF | TGTGCCTGGAGTTCCCCCGGGACAGTGATGATCCCGGCTTTCTTT
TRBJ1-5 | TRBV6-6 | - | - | CASSRTGENQPQHF | TGTGCCAGCAGCCGTACAGGAGAGAATCAGCCCCAGCATTTT
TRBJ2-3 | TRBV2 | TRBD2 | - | CASRRLAGGGPDTQYF | TGTGCCAGCAGGCGACTAGCGGGGGGGGGCCCAGATACGCAGTATTTT
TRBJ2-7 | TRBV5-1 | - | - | CASSLEGVTYEQYF | TGCGCCAGCAGCTTGGAGGGGGTAACCTACGAGCAGTACTTC
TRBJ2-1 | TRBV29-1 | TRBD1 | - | CSADGQARFF | TGCAGCGCCGACGGACAGGCGCGCTTCTTC
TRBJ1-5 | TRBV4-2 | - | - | CASSQDPGNQPQHF | TGTGCCAGCAGCCAAGATCCAGGGAATCAGCCCCAGCATTTT
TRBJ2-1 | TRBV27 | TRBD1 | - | CASSLRGQGIGEQFF | TGTGCCAGCAGTTTAAGGGGACAGGGAATAGGTGAGCAGTTCTTC
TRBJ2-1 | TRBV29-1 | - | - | CSVVYSYNEQFF | TGCAGCGTTGTGTACTCCTACAATGAGCAGTTCTTC
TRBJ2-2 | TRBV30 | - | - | CAWRRTSNTGELFF | TGTGCCTGGAGAAGGACATCGAACACCGGGGAGCTGTTTTTT